This T cell receptor beta chain was identified in a study of patients and donors after allogeneic stem cell transplantation. The CDR3 covers 14 residues. The J segment lost 5 bases and the V segment lost 5 bases, leaving 9 bases of the junction unmatched. The germline V gene has CDR1 DFQATT and CDR2 SNEGSKA (reference sequence). TCRdb re-called the RT-PCR reads through MiXCR, storing one row per CDR3 protein. The data contain about a million distinct CDR3 sequences, about a sixth of them singletons. This clonotype was obtained from a human donor who was either an allogeneic HSCT recipient or a stem cell or donor lymphocyte infusion donor (not recorded which). It is not recorded whose cells these are; they may come from a transplant donor. Sequenced sample: blood, either unsorted or a sorted T cell fraction (not recorded which). The chain carries TRBV20-1 and TRBJ2-1; TRBD2 matches 7 bases. The DNA of the CDR3 is TGCAGTGCTCCAGAGGGAGGGCAGCACAATGAGCAGTTCTTC. Protein sequence: CSAPEGGQHNEQFF.